This TCR beta chain was obtained from a study of T cells after yellow fever vaccination. Study-wide points: Clones that expanded after primary vaccination mostly reappeared after the booster (roughly 96% CD4, 88% CD8).

With 0 bases removed from V and 7 bases from J, the gap between germline ends came to 11 bases. The CDR3 covers 14 residues. Germline CDR1 is SGDLS and CDR2 is YYNGEE. This clonotype was recorded many times. The target antigen is unknown. TCRdb redid the calling of the 5' RACE reads with MiXCR, one entry per CDR3 protein. The data hold approximately 120,000 distinct CDR3 sequences, with 13% to 15% observed a single time. The source material was CD8+ T cells sorted from PBMCs, sampled 5 days after the yellow fever booster vaccination. The TCR comes from a man between 18 and 29 years old who received the YFV17D yellow fever vaccine. V usage is TRBV9 and J usage is TRBJ2-1; the D is unclear. CDR3 in amino acids: CASSVEGYGNEQFF. The CDR3 DNA is TGTGCCAGCAGCGTAGAAGGTTACGGTAATGAGCAGTTCTTC. Using reference TRBV9 and TRBJ2-1 for the parts outside the CDR3, the full variable domain is DSGVTQTPKHLITATGQRVTLRCSPRSGDLSVYWYQQSLDQGLQFLIQYYNGEERAKGNILERFSAQQFPDLHSELNLSSLELGDSALYFCASSVEGYGNEQFFGPGTRLTVL.